This is a list of T cell receptor beta chains from one sample in a study of spatial heterogeneity in lung cancer. TCRdb re-called the 5' RACE reads with MiXCR, one entry per CDR3 protein. The sample includes about 13,000 distinct CDR3 sequences, roughly 5.4% seen only once; the top ten take roughly 10%. Sequenced here: lung tumor tissue, sampled at surgery. These receptor sequences come from a female donor with early-stage non-small cell lung cancer. Each CDR3 is given with its conserved first and last residue. Fields, in order: V gene, clone size, D gene, J gene, CDR3 protein, CDR3 DNA. D genes are given only for firm matches. Where a row states a size, it is once, few, many or the class of an expanded clone; other rows omit it.

v_call: TRBV9; clone_size: many; d_call: .; j_call: TRBJ2-4; cdr3_aa: CASSPGQPGDIQYF; cdr3_nt: TGTGCCAGCAGCCCCGGACAGCCGGGGGACATTCAGTACTTC
v_call: TRBV12-3/TRBV12-4; clone_size: many; d_call: .; j_call: TRBJ2-1; cdr3_aa: CASSERGSYNEQFF; cdr3_nt: TGTGCCAGCAGCGAGAGAGGTTCCTACAATGAGCAGTTCTTC
v_call: TRBV7-9; clone_size: medium-sized; d_call: .; j_call: TRBJ1-6; cdr3_aa: CASSELDSNNSPLHF; cdr3_nt: TGTGCCAGCAGCGAGTTGGACAGCAATAATTCACCCCTCCACTTT
v_call: TRBV6-6; clone_size: many; d_call: .; j_call: TRBJ1-1; cdr3_aa: CASKRLGNTEAFF; cdr3_nt: TGTGCCAGCAAAAGGCTAGGGAACACTGAAGCTTTCTTT
v_call: TRBV5-5; clone_size: many; d_call: TRBD1; j_call: TRBJ2-1; cdr3_aa: CASSYDPGQGVDEQFF; cdr3_nt: TGTGCCAGCAGCTATGACCCGGGACAGGGGGTAGATGAGCAGTTCTTC
v_call: TRBV6-4; clone_size: many; d_call: .; j_call: TRBJ1-6; cdr3_aa: CASRPRGNNSPLHF; cdr3_nt: TGTGCCAGCAGGCCACGGGGGAATAATTCACCCCTCCACTTT
v_call: TRBV5-6; clone_size: many; d_call: .; j_call: TRBJ1-2; cdr3_aa: CASSLGVRDYGYTF; cdr3_nt: TGTGCCAGCAGCTTGGGGGTACGGGATTATGGCTACACCTTC
v_call: TRBV7-8; clone_size: many; d_call: .; j_call: TRBJ2-4; cdr3_aa: CASSLWGDGLNIQYF; cdr3_nt: TGTGCCAGCAGCTTATGGGGAGACGGGCTTAACATTCAGTACTTC
v_call: TRBV20-1; clone_size: many; d_call: .; j_call: TRBJ1-2; cdr3_aa: CSPYKRLSAPGYTF; cdr3_nt: TGCAGCCCCTACAAGAGACTTAGCGCCCCCGGCTACACCTTC
v_call: TRBV9; clone_size: medium-sized; d_call: .; j_call: TRBJ2-4; cdr3_aa: CASSVGSATKNIQYF; cdr3_nt: TGTGCCAGCAGCGTAGGATCTGCAACCAAAAACATTCAGTACTTC
v_call: TRBV12-3/TRBV12-4; clone_size: many; d_call: .; j_call: TRBJ2-3; cdr3_aa: CASMGYRADTQYF; cdr3_nt: TGTGCCAGCATGGGGTACCGTGCAGATACGCAGTATTTT
v_call: TRBV7-9; clone_size: medium-sized; d_call: .; j_call: TRBJ2-3; cdr3_aa: CASSLVGVGTDTQYF; cdr3_nt: TGTGCCAGCAGCTTAGTGGGGGTCGGGACAGATACGCAGTATTTT
v_call: TRBV24-1; clone_size: many; d_call: TRBD1; j_call: TRBJ2-2; cdr3_aa: CATRPGQFTGELFF; cdr3_nt: TGTGCCACCAGACCGGGACAGTTCACCGGGGAGCTGTTTTTT
v_call: TRBV27; clone_size: many; d_call: .; j_call: TRBJ1-2; cdr3_aa: CASSVLFEGYTF; cdr3_nt: TGTGCCAGTTCGGTGCTTTTTGAGGGCTACACCTTC
v_call: TRBV6-5; clone_size: many; d_call: .; j_call: TRBJ2-7; cdr3_aa: CASSYSAGLEQYF; cdr3_nt: TGTGCCAGCAGTTACTCGGCTGGGTTGGAGCAGTACTTC
v_call: TRBV12-3/TRBV12-4; clone_size: many; d_call: .; j_call: TRBJ2-7; cdr3_aa: CASSLIPLGGQYF; cdr3_nt: TGTGCCAGCAGTCTTATTCCCCTGGGGGGGCAGTACTTC
v_call: TRBV11-2; clone_size: many; d_call: .; j_call: TRBJ1-3; cdr3_aa: CASSLGRGFSTIYF; cdr3_nt: TGTGCCAGCAGCTTAGGCCGGGGATTCAGCACCATATATTTT
v_call: TRBV29-1; clone_size: many; d_call: TRBD1; j_call: TRBJ1-2; cdr3_aa: CSVTGAYGYTF; cdr3_nt: TGCAGCGTGACAGGGGCCTATGGCTACACCTTC
v_call: TRBV24-1; clone_size: .; d_call: .; j_call: TRBJ2-1; cdr3_aa: CATSAGDEQFF; cdr3_nt: TGTGCCACCAGTGCCGGGGATGAGCAGTTCTTC
v_call: TRBV11-2; clone_size: many; d_call: .; j_call: TRBJ1-1; cdr3_aa: CASSFRGGTEAFF; cdr3_nt: TGTGCCAGCAGCTTCAGGGGTGGCACTGAAGCTTTCTTT
v_call: TRBV6-5; clone_size: many; d_call: .; j_call: TRBJ2-6; cdr3_aa: CASSYSISSGANVLTF; cdr3_nt: TGTGCCAGCAGTTACTCGATAAGCTCTGGGGCCAACGTCCTGACTTTC
v_call: TRBV12-3/TRBV12-4; clone_size: .; d_call: .; j_call: TRBJ1-4; cdr3_aa: CASSFTNEKLFF; cdr3_nt: TGTGCCAGCAGTTTTACTAATGAAAAACTGTTTTTT
v_call: TRBV12-3/TRBV12-4; clone_size: many; d_call: .; j_call: TRBJ2-7; cdr3_aa: CASRGDRWSYEQYF; cdr3_nt: TGTGCCAGCAGGGGAGACAGGTGGTCCTACGAGCAGTACTTC
v_call: TRBV7-6; clone_size: many; d_call: .; j_call: TRBJ2-7; cdr3_aa: CASSLRVGYEQYF; cdr3_nt: TGTGCCAGCAGCTTAAGGGTAGGTTACGAGCAGTACTTC
v_call: TRBV7-9; clone_size: many; d_call: .; j_call: TRBJ1-2; cdr3_aa: CASSLAVDYGYTF; cdr3_nt: TGTGCCAGCAGCTTAGCGGTAGACTATGGCTACACCTTC
v_call: TRBV12-3/TRBV12-4; clone_size: many; d_call: TRBD1; j_call: TRBJ1-2; cdr3_aa: CASSLRQGAYGYTF; cdr3_nt: TGTGCCAGCAGTTTGCGACAGGGAGCCTATGGCTACACCTTC
v_call: TRBV29-1; clone_size: many; d_call: .; j_call: TRBJ1-3; cdr3_aa: CSVVSAIGSGNTIYF; cdr3_nt: TGCAGCGTTGTTTCTGCTATCGGCTCTGGAAACACCATATATTTT
v_call: TRBV3-1; clone_size: many; d_call: TRBD1; j_call: TRBJ1-1; cdr3_aa: CASSSGTGEAFF; cdr3_nt: TGTGCCAGCAGTTCCGGGACAGGGGAAGCTTTCTTT
v_call: TRBV6-2/TRBV6-3; clone_size: many; d_call: .; j_call: TRBJ2-1; cdr3_aa: CASSYRGVHEQFF; cdr3_nt: TGTGCCAGCAGTTACAGAGGGGTCCATGAGCAGTTCTTC
v_call: TRBV29-1; clone_size: many; d_call: .; j_call: TRBJ1-1; cdr3_aa: CSVRDIEAFF; cdr3_nt: TGCAGCGTTCGGGACATTGAAGCTTTCTTT
v_call: TRBV28; clone_size: many; d_call: .; j_call: TRBJ1-5; cdr3_aa: CASSLYRAQPDQPQHF; cdr3_nt: TGTGCCAGCAGTTTATATAGGGCTCAGCCTGATCAGCCCCAGCATTTT
v_call: TRBV2; clone_size: many; d_call: .; j_call: TRBJ1-5; cdr3_aa: CASRIGLGANQPQHF; cdr3_nt: TGTGCCAGCAGGATTGGACTAGGCGCTAATCAGCCCCAGCATTTT
v_call: TRBV20-1; clone_size: .; d_call: .; j_call: TRBJ2-6; cdr3_aa: CSAPGQASGANVLTF; cdr3_nt: TGCAGTGCTCCGGGGCAAGCCTCTGGGGCCAACGTCCTGACTTTC
v_call: TRBV7-8; clone_size: many; d_call: .; j_call: TRBJ1-2; cdr3_aa: CASSSGYGYTF; cdr3_nt: TGTGCCAGCAGCTCAGGGTATGGCTACACCTTC
v_call: TRBV28; clone_size: many; d_call: .; j_call: TRBJ1-5; cdr3_aa: CASSPLGGAIGNQPQHF; cdr3_nt: TGTGCCAGCAGTCCCTTAGGAGGGGCAATAGGCAATCAGCCCCAGCATTTT
v_call: TRBV20-1; clone_size: many; d_call: .; j_call: TRBJ2-3; cdr3_aa: CSARGTTDTQYF; cdr3_nt: TGCAGTGCTAGAGGTACCACAGATACGCAGTATTTT
v_call: TRBV6-1; clone_size: many; d_call: .; j_call: TRBJ1-1; cdr3_aa: CASSDIRGNTEAFF; cdr3_nt: TGTGCCAGCAGTGATATTCGGGGGAACACTGAAGCTTTCTTT
v_call: TRBV3-1; clone_size: medium-sized; d_call: .; j_call: TRBJ2-7; cdr3_aa: CASSRGFSYEQYF; cdr3_nt: TGTGCCAGCAGCCGGGGATTCTCCTACGAGCAGTACTTC
v_call: TRBV12-3/TRBV12-4; clone_size: many; d_call: .; j_call: TRBJ2-1; cdr3_aa: CASSLTRLDNEQFF; cdr3_nt: TGTGCCAGCAGTCTGACTAGATTAGACAATGAGCAGTTCTTC
v_call: TRBV6-1; clone_size: many; d_call: .; j_call: TRBJ2-6; cdr3_aa: CATISFKISGANVLTF; cdr3_nt: TGTGCCACAATATCCTTTAAGATCTCTGGGGCCAACGTCCTGACTTTC
v_call: TRBV11-2; clone_size: medium-sized; d_call: TRBD2; j_call: TRBJ2-5; cdr3_aa: CASSPELANGYETQYF; cdr3_nt: TGTGCCAGCAGCCCAGAACTAGCGAATGGTTACGAGACCCAGTACTTC